The text below deals with one TCR beta chain. Its antigen remains unknown. The record originates from a study of response to subunit inactivated influenza vaccine. Study-level points and caveats: After each seasonal influenza vaccination, few new T cells are recruited, the authors suggested.

One entry per CDR3 protein, called by TCRdb with MiXCR from the RT-PCR reads. The sample records fewer than 800,000 distinct CDR3 sequences, 15% to 19% being singletons. Sequenced here: PBMCs from blood, sampled less than 13 days after vaccination. The clonotype comes from a man aged 45-65 years who received an inactivated influenza vaccine.

The CDR3 region is CASSSLGGTEAFF. The CDR3 nucleotides read TGTGCCAGCAGCTCCTTGGGTGGGACAGAAGCTTTCTTT. The rearrangement links TRBV7-6 to TRBJ1-1; D perhaps matches TRBD1 (6 bases). Germline assignment: CDR1 SGHVS and CDR2 FNYEAQ. The CDR3 has 13 amino acids. V was clipped by 4 bases and J by 8 bases, with 14 bases between them.